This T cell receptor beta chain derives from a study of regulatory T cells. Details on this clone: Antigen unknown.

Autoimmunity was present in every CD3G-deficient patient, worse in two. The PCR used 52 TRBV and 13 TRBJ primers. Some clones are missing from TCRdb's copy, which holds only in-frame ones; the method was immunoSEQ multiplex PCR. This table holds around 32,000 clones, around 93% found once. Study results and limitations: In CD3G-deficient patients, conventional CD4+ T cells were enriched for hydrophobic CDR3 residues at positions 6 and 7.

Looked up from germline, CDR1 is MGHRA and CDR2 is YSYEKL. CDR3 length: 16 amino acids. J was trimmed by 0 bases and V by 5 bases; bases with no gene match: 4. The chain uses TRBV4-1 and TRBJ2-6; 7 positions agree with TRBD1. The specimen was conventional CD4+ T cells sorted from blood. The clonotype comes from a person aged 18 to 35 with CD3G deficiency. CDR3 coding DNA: TGCGCCAGCAGCTCCGACAGGGCCTCTGGGGCCAACGTCCTGACTTTC. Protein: CASSSDRASGANVLTF.